These 24 T cell receptor beta chains were sequenced from one sample in a study of OX40 agonist ivuxolimab in advanced cancers. Using immunoSEQ multiplex PCR, the repertoire was profiled, and TCRdb retains in-frame clones only, with some absent. Seen here are tens of thousands of clones, more than 80% observed once, and the top ten hold less than 0.6%. The sequences come from CD4+ or CD8+ T cells sorted from blood, collected in a trial of the OX40 agonist ivuxolimab. The receptors were gathered from an adult with an advanced solid tumor such as melanoma, head and neck, liver or kidney cancer.

The chain links TRBV7-2 to TRBJ1-1, with D maybe TRBD1 (6 bases). V lost 1 base, J lost 8 bases, and 17 bases lay in between. CDR3 length equals 15 residues. Per the germline V gene, CDR1 is SGHTA and CDR2 is FQGNSA. CDR3 region: CASSLGSGGTEEAFF. The CDR3 nucleotides are TGTGCCAGCAGCTTAGGGAGTGGGGGCACGGAGGAAGCTTTCTTT.

This rearrangement joins TRBV7-9 to TRBJ2-5; no definite D call. Germline assignment: CDR1 SEHNR and CDR2 FQNEAQ (reference sequence). With 3 bases removed from V and 1 base from J, the gap between germline ends came to 6 bases. This CDR3 spans 13 amino acids. The CDR3 nucleotides read TGTGCCAGCAGCTTTGGCGGCCAAGAGACCCAGTACTTC. Protein sequence: CASSFGGQETQYF.

The chain carries TRBV4-1 and TRBJ2-1, with unresolved D. CDR3 size: 13 residues. The V gene's germline CDR1 is MGHRA and CDR2 YSYEKL. V lost 4 bases and J 6 bases, leaving 10 bases between the germline ends. The CDR3 protein is CASSLARVNEQFF. The CDR3 DNA reads as TGCGCCAGCAGCCTCGCTCGGGTCAATGAGCAGTTCTTC.

In its sample, this clone was seen a few times. The genes are TRBV5-1 and TRBJ2-5; 8 bases agree with TRBD2. The CDR3 is made up of 15 amino acids. Germline lookup yields CDR1 SGHRS and CDR2 YFSETQ. The junction had 9 bases not matched to a gene; V was cut back by 5 bases and J by 3 bases. The CDR3 sequence is CASRKAGAREETQYF. CDR3 nucleotide sequence: TGCGCCAGCAGAAAAGCGGGAGCTCGTGAAGAGACCCAGTACTTC.

This clone occurred once. This chain connects TRBV7-8 to TRBJ2-2; 9 bases are shared with TRBD2. Germline CDR1 reads SGHVS; CDR2 reads FQNEAQ. The CDR3 runs to 15 residues. Trimming cost V 6 bases and J 2 bases; bases outside gene matches: 4. Here the CDR3 DNA reads TGTGCCAGCAGTTGGACTAGCGCAAACACCGGGGAGCTGTTTTTT. Translated, it gives CASSWTSANTGELFF.

The genes are TRBV9 and TRBJ2-3; 8 nucleotides align to TRBD2. Germline CDR1 and CDR2: SGDLS and YYNGEE. The CDR3 runs to 15 residues. Trimming removed 4 bases from V and 6 bases from J; junction bases left unmatched: 10. Here the CDR3 reads CASSFLTAGVDTQYF. In DNA form, the CDR3 reads TGTGCCAGCAGCTTTCTAACAGCGGGGGTGGATACGCAGTATTTT.

The chain is built from TRBV11-3 and TRBJ2-6; D gene ambiguous. Per the germline V gene, CDR1 is SGHNT and CDR2 is YENEEA. The CDR3 is 14 amino acids. V lost 5 bases, J lost 2 bases, and 7 bases lay in between. Here the CDR3 reads CASSGEAGANVLTF. The CDR3 DNA is TGTGCCAGCAGCGGAGAGGCTGGGGCCAACGTCCTGACTTTC. The whole variable domain, filled in from reference TRBV11-3 and TRBJ2-6, reads EAGVVQSPRYKIIEKKQPVAFWCNPISGHNTLYWYLQNLGQGPELLIRYENEEAVDDSQLPKDRFSAERLKGVDSTLKIQPAELGDSAVYLCASSGEAGANVLTFGAGSRLTVL.

This chain connects TRBV7-9 to TRBJ2-3; D remains unclear. Germline CDR1 is SEHNR and CDR2 is FQNEAQ (reference sequence). The V gene lost 6 bases and the J gene lost 3 bases, with 10 bases spanning the gap. The CDR3 extends over 13 amino acids. The CDR3 nucleotides are TGTGCCAGCAGGTGGGGTGGGACAGATACGCAGTATTTT. Translated: CASRWGGTDTQYF.

The chain carries TRBV7-6 and TRBJ2-2; no reliable D call. This CDR3 is 14 amino acids long. Trimming shortened V by 5 bases and J by 0 bases, and 7 bases separated the two germline ends. Germline CDR1 is SGHVS and CDR2 is FNYEAQ. This chain's CDR3 is CASSGAANTGELFF. CDR3 nucleotide sequence: TGTGCCAGCAGCGGAGCAGCGAACACCGGGGAGCTGTTTTTT.

This rearrangement joins TRBV5-1 to TRBJ2-1, with D hard to call. The length of the CDR3 is 15 residues. Germline loops: CDR1 SGHRS, CDR2 YFSETQ. V was trimmed by 2 bases and J by 2 bases, leaving 11 bases between them. In DNA form, the CDR3 reads TGCGCCAGCAGCTTAAGGCTAGGCACCTACAATGAGCAGTTCTTC. Residues: CASSLRLGTYNEQFF.

This chain uses TRBV7-2 with TRBJ1-1, with a possible D match to TRBD1 (5 bases). Deletions cut 3 bases from V and 4 bases from J, with 15 bases between. Germline CDR1 reads SGHTA; CDR2 reads FQGNSA. The CDR3 contains 15 residues. CDR3 sequence reads: CASSFETVILTEAFF. The CDR3 DNA reads as TGTGCCAGCAGCTTTGAGACAGTCATCCTCACTGAAGCTTTCTTT.

The rearrangement joins TRBV7-2 to TRBJ1-3; unclear D gene. The CDR3 totals 16 residues. Trimming pared 1 base from V and 0 bases from J, leaving 10 bases between. Germline lookup yields CDR1 SGHTA and CDR2 FQGNSA. As DNA, the CDR3 is TGTGCCAGCAGCTTAGGCCCGGTGAGCTCTGGAAACACCATATATTTT. Protein sequence: CASSLGPVSSGNTIYF.

The genes are TRBV27 and TRBJ2-6; D is uncertain. V lost 8 bases and J 0 bases, leaving 11 bases between the germline ends. The germline V gene encodes CDR1 MNHEY and CDR2 SMNVEV (reference sequence). The CDR3 loop spans 15 amino acids. The CDR3 coding sequence is TGTGCCAGCCGAGGTATTAGCTCTGGGGCCAACGTCCTGACTTTC. Encoded protein: CASRGISSGANVLTF. Supplemented by reference TRBV27 and TRBJ2-6, the full variable domain reads EAQVTQNPRYLITVTGKKLTVTCSQNMNHEYMSWYRQDPGLGLRQIYYSMNVEVTDKGDVPEGYKVSRKEKRNFPLILESPSPNQTSLYFCASRGISSGANVLTFGAGSRLTVL.

This clone came up a few times. The chain carries TRBV10-3 and TRBJ1-1; unclear D gene. The CDR3 runs 13 residues. The V and J ends lost 3 bases and 1 base respectively, with 6 bases between them. CDR1 is ENHRY and CDR2 is SYGVKD in the germline V gene. In nucleotides, the CDR3 is TGTGCCATCAGTGAACTGAAGAACACTGAAGCTTTCTTT. It encodes CAISELKNTEAFF.

This clone came up once. This chain uses TRBV6-1 with TRBJ2-3; D remains unclear. Germline lookup yields CDR1 MNHNS and CDR2 SASEGT. This CDR3 comprises 14 residues. Trimming removed 5 bases from V and 0 bases from J, with 9 bases in between. CDR3 in amino acids: CASSISRSTDTQYF. CDR3 sequence (DNA): TGTGCCAGCAGTATTAGCAGAAGCACAGATACGCAGTATTTT.

The chain employs TRBV5-4 and TRBJ2-7, with 11 positions matching TRBD2. The CDR3 consists of 15 residues. CDR1 is SGHNT, CDR2 YYREEE, per germline (reference sequence). The J segment lost 6 bases and the V segment lost 0 bases, leaving 5 bases of the junction unmatched. The CDR3 coding sequence is TGTGCCAGCAGCTTGGGACTAGCGGGAATCAGCGAGCAGTACTTC. It codes for CASSLGLAGISEQYF.

This clone was observed a handful of times. The V call is TRBV5-4, the J call TRBJ2-3, with D unresolved. This CDR3 contains 14 residues. Per the germline V gene, CDR1 is SGHNT and CDR2 is YYREEE (reference sequence). Deletions cut 4 bases from V and 6 bases from J, with 15 bases between. The CDR3 protein is CASSGGTALDTQYF. In nucleotides, the CDR3 is TGTGCCAGCAGCGGCGGTACTGCCCTTGATACGCAGTATTTT.

This chain joins TRBV27 and TRBJ2-5; the match to TRBD2 covers 7 bases. The CDR3 sequence is 16 residues long. CDR1 and CDR2 from the germline V gene are MNHEY and SMNVEV (reference sequence). J was trimmed by 5 bases and V by 1 base; bases with no gene match: 10. CDR3 region: CASSLLWEGRGETQYF. The CDR3 DNA reads TGTGCCAGCAGTTTATTGTGGGAGGGCCGCGGGGAGACCCAGTACTTC.

This rearrangement joins TRBV2 to TRBJ2-1; 8 positions match TRBD1. The CDR3 contains 14 residues. J gave up 9 bases and V 3 bases, and 7 bases lay outside the gene matches. Germline lookup yields CDR1 SNHLY and CDR2 FYNNEI. CDR3 loop: CASSDRGQGGEQFF. The CDR3 nucleotides read TGTGCCAGCAGTGACAGGGGGCAGGGTGGTGAGCAGTTCTTC.

The chain combines TRBV7-2 with TRBJ1-2, with TRBD1 matching 9 bases. J was trimmed by 8 bases and V by 0 bases; bases with no gene match: 4. The germline CDR1 and CDR2 sequences are SGHTA and FQGNSA. The CDR3 is made up of 14 amino acids. DNA for the CDR3: TGTGCCAGCAGCTTAGCCCGACAGGGGGGGGGCTACACCTTC. Protein: CASSLARQGGGYTF.

This chain joins TRBV29-1 and TRBJ1-3, with no clear D. Trimming pared 7 bases from V and 4 bases from J, leaving 20 bases between. The length of the CDR3 is 15 residues. Germline values: CDR1 SQVTM, CDR2 ANQGSEA. The CDR3: CSAVDGTTGGNTIYF. CDR3 bases: TGCAGCGCAGTAGATGGCACGACTGGAGGAAACACCATATATTTT.

V and J are TRBV18 and TRBJ2-7; 7 bases align to TRBD1. The CDR3 contains 15 residues. Germline assignment: CDR1 KGHSH and CDR2 LQKENI. J was trimmed by 1 base and V by 3 bases; bases with no gene match: 6. In DNA form, the CDR3 reads TGTGCCAGCTCACCGCCAGACAGGGCGTCCTACGAGCAGTACTTC. Protein product: CASSPPDRASYEQYF.

J is TRBJ2-3 and V is TRBV2; D unresolved. The V gene lost 6 bases and the J gene lost 0 bases, with 4 bases spanning the gap. Germline CDR1 and CDR2: SNHLY and FYNNEI. The CDR3 is 12 amino acids. CDR3 sequence (DNA): TGTGCCAGCAGCTCCAGCACAGATACGCAGTATTTT. Translation gives CASSSSTDTQYF.

The chain is built from TRBV6-1 and TRBJ2-1; 9 bases align to TRBD1. Per the germline V gene, CDR1 is MNHNS and CDR2 is SASEGT. V was clipped by 6 bases and J by 6 bases; unmatched bases: 3. CDR3 length equals 13 residues. CDR3 sequence (DNA): TGTGCCAGCAGCGGGACAGGGATCAATGAGCAGTTCTTC. This encodes CASSGTGINEQFF.